This TCR beta chain was sequenced for a study of T cell changes during pregnancy in multiple sclerosis. Data came from immunoSEQ multiplex PCR; TCRdb stores just in-frame clones and leaves some out. The table shows roughly 89,000 clones, with 94% occurring only once. Germline CDR1 reads SNHLY; CDR2 reads FYNNEI. This CDR3 comprises 12 residues. V lost 9 bases, J lost 6 bases, and 3 bases stayed unmatched. This clonotype was obtained from a female donor in good health, enrolled as a control in a pregnancy study. V is TRBV2 and J is TRBJ2-7; 12 bases map to TRBD2. This sample comprised peripheral blood, obtained after pregnancy. CDR3 in amino acids: CARMGLAGEQYF. The CDR3 DNA reads TGTGCCAGAATGGGACTAGCGGGCGAGCAGTACTTC.